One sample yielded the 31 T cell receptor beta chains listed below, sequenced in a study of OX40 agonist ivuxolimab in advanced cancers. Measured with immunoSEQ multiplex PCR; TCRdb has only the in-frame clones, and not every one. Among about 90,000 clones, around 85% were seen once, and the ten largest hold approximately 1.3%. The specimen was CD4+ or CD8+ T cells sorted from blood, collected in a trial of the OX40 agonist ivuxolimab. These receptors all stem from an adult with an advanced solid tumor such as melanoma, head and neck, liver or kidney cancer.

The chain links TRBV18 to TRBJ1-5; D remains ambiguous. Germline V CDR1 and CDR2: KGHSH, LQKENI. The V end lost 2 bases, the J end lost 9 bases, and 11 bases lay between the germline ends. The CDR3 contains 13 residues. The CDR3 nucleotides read TGTGCCAGCTCACCAGAAGCAAGTGTGCCCCAGCATTTT. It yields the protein CASSPEASVPQHF.

The CDR3 DNA is TGTGCCAGCAGCCGGGGGGGCGCCTACGAGCAGTACTTC. Amino acids: CASSRGGAYEQYF. V and J are TRBV7-6 and TRBJ2-7, with 8 bases fitting TRBD2. Germline V gives CDR1 SGHVS, CDR2 FNYEAQ. J lost 2 bases, V lost 5 bases, and 2 bases had no gene match. This CDR3 contains 13 residues.

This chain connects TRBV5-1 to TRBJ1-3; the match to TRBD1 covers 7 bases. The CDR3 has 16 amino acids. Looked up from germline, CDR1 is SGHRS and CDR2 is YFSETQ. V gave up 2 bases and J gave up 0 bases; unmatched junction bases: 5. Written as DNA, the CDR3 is TGCGCCAGCAGCTTAGCCCCAGGGGGCTCTGGAAACACCATATATTTT. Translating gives CASSLAPGGSGNTIYF.

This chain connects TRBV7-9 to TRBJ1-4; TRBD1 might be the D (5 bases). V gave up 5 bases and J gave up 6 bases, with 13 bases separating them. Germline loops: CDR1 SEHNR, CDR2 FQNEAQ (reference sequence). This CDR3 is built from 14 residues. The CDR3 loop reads CASSIGQGDEKLFF. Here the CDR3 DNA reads TGTGCCAGCAGCATCGGCCAGGGTGATGAAAAACTGTTTTTT.

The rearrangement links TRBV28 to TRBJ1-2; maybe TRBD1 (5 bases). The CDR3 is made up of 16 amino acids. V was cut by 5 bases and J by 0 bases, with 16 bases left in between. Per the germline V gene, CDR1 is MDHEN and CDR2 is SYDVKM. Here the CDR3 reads CASSGTGAYSNYGYTF. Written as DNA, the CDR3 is TGTGCCAGCAGTGGAACCGGGGCCTATTCTAACTATGGCTACACCTTC.

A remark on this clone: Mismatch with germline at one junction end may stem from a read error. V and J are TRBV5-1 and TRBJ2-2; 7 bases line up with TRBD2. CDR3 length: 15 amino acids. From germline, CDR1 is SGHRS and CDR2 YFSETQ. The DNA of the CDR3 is TGCGCCAGCAGCTTGCTGGGGGGGAACACCGGGGAGCTGCTTTTT. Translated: CASSLLGGNTGELLF.

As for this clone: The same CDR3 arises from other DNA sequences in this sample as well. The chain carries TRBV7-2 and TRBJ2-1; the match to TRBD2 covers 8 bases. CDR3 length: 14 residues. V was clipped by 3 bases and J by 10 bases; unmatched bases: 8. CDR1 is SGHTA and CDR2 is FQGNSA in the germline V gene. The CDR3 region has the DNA TGTGCCAGCAGCTTGGGACCAGCGGGGGACGAGCAGTTCTTC. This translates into CASSLGPAGDEQFF.

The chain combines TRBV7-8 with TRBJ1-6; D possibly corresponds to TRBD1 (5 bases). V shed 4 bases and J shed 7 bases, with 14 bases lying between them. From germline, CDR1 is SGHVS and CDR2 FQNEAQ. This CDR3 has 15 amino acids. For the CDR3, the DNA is TGTGCCAGCAGCTCCTTGGGGGGTATCAATTCACCCCTCCACTTT. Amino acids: CASSSLGGINSPLHF.

This chain's CDR3 is CATSRWTSGRELAKNIQYF. The DNA for the CDR3 is TGTGCCACCAGCAGGTGGACTAGCGGGAGGGAACTAGCCAAAAACATTCAGTACTTC. V usage is TRBV15 and J usage is TRBJ2-4; 15 bases fit TRBD2. The CDR3 totals 19 residues. J lost 0 bases, V lost 3 bases, and 6 bases had no gene match. Germline V CDR1 and CDR2: LNHNV, YYDKDF (reference sequence).

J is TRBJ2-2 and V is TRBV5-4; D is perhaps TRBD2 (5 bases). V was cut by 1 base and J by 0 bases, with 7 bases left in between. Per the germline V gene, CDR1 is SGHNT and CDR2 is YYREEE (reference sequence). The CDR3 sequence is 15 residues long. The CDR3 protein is CASSLPGTNTGELFF. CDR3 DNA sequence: TGTGCCAGCAGCTTGCCCGGGACGAACACCGGGGAGCTGTTTTTT.

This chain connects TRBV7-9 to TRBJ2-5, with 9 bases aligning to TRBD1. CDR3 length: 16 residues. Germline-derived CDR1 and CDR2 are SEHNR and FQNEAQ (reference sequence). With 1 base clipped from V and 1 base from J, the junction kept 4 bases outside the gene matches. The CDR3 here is CASSLVGDRAQETQYF. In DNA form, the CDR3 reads TGTGCCAGCAGCTTAGTTGGGGACAGGGCCCAAGAGACCCAGTACTTC.

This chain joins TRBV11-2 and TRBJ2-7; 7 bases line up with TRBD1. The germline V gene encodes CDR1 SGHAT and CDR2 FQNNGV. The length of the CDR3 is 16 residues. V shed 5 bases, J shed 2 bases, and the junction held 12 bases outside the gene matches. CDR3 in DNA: TGTGCCAGCAGCATACTTACCGGGACAGTGGCCTACGAGCAGTACTTC. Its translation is CASSILTGTVAYEQYF.

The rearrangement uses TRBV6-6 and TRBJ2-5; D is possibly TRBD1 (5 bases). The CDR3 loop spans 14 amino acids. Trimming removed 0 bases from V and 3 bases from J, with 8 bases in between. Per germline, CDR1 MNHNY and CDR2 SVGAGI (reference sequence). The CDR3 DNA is TGTGCCAGCAGTTACTCATGGGGCAAAGAGACCCAGTACTTC. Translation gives CASSYSWGKETQYF.

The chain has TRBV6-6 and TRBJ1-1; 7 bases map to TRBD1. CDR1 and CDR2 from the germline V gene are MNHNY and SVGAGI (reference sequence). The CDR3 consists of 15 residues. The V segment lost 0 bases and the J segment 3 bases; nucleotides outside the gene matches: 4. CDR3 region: CASSYSQGIYTEAFF. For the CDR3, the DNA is TGTGCCAGCAGTTACTCACAGGGGATATACACTGAAGCTTTCTTT.

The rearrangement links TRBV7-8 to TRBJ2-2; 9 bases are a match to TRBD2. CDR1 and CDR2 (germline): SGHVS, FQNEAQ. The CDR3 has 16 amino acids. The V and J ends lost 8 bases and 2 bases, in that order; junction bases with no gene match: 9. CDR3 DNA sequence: TGTGCCAGCGTGGTAGCGGGGGTTTATAACACCGGGGAGCTGTTTTTT. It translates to CASVVAGVYNTGELFF.

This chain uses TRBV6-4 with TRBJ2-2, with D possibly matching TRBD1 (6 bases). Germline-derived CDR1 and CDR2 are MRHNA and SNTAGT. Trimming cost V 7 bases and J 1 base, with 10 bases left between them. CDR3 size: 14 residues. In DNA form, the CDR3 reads TGTGCCAGCAAGAAGGGGGTGAACACCGGGGAGCTGTTTTTT. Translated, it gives CASKKGVNTGELFF.

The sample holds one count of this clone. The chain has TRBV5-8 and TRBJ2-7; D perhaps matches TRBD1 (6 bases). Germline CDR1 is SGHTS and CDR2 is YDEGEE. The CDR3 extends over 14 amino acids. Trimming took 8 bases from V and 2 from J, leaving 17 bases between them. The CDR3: CASFRDPGAYEQYF. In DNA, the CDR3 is TGTGCCAGTTTCCGGGACCCAGGGGCCTACGAGCAGTACTTC. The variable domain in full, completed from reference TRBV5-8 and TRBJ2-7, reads EAGVTQSPTHLIKTRGQQATLRCSPISGHTSVYWYQQALGLGLQFLLWYDEGEERNRGNFPPRFSGRQFPNYSSELNVNALELEDSALYLCASFRDPGAYEQYFGPGTRLTVT.

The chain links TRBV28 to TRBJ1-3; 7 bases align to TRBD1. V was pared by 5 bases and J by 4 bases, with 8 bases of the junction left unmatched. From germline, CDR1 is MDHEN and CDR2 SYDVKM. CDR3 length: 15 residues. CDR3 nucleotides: TGTGCCAGCAGTCCACAGGGGATTACCGGAAACACCATATATTTT. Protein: CASSPQGITGNTIYF.

CDR3 in amino acids: CASSAGGGSTDTQYF. The CDR3 nucleotides are TGTGCCAGCAGCGCTGGGGGAGGGAGCACAGATACGCAGTATTTT. J is TRBJ2-3 and V is TRBV9; 7 bases match TRBD2. CDR1 and CDR2 from the germline V gene are SGDLS and YYNGEE. The CDR3 covers 15 residues. V shed 3 bases, J shed 0 bases, and the junction held 4 bases outside the gene matches.

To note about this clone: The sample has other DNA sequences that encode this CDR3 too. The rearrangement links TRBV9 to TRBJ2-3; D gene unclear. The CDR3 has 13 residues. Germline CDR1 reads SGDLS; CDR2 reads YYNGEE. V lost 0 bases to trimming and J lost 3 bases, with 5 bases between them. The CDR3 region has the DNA TGTGCCAGCAGCGTAGAAGGAACAGATACGCAGTATTTT. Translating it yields CASSVEGTDTQYF. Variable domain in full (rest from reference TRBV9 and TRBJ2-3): DSGVTQTPKHLITATGQRVTLRCSPRSGDLSVYWYQQSLDQGLQFLIQYYNGEERAKGNILERFSAQQFPDLHSELNLSSLELGDSALYFCASSVEGTDTQYFGPGTRLTVL.

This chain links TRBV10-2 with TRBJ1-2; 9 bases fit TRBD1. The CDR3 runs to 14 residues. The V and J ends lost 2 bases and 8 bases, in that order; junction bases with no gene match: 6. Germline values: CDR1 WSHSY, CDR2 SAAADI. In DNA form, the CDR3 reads TGCGCCAGCAGTGAGCCACAGGGGGCACAGGGCTACACCTTC. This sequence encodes CASSEPQGAQGYTF.

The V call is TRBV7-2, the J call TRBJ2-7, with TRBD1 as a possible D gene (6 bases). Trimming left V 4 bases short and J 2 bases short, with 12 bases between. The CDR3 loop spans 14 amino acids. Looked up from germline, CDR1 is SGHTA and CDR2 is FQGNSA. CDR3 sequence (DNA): TGTGCCAGCAGCTCGAGGACAGCCACCTACGAGCAGTACTTC. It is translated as CASSSRTATYEQYF.

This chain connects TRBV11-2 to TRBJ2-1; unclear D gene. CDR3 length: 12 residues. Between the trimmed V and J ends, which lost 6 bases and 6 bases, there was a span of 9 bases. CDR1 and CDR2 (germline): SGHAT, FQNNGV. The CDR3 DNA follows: TGTGCCAGCAGTCTCGGGCTCAATGAGCAGTTCTTC. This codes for CASSLGLNEQFF.

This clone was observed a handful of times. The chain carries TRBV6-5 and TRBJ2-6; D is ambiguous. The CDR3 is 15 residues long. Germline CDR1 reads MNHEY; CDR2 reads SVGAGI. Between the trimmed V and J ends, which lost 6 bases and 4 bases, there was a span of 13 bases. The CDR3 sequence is CASRSGGGGANVLTF. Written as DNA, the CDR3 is TGTGCCAGCAGATCAGGTGGCGGAGGGGCCAACGTCCTGACTTTC.

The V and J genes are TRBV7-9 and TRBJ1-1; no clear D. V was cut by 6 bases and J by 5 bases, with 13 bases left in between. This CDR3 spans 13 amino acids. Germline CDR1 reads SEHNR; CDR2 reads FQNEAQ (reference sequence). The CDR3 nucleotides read TGTGCCAGCAGTAGGGTACAAGGAACTGAAGCTTTCTTT. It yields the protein CASSRVQGTEAFF.

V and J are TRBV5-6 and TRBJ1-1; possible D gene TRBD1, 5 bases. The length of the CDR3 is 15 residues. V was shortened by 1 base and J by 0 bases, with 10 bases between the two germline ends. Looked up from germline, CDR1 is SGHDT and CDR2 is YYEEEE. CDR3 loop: CASSLFAGMNTEAFF. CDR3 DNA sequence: TGTGCCAGCAGCTTGTTTGCAGGGATGAACACTGAAGCTTTCTTT.

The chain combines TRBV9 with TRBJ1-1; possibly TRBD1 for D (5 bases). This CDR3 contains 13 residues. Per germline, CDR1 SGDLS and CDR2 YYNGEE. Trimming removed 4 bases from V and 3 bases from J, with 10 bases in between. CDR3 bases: TGTGCCAGCAGCTCCCAGGGTTACACTGAAGCTTTCTTT. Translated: CASSSQGYTEAFF.

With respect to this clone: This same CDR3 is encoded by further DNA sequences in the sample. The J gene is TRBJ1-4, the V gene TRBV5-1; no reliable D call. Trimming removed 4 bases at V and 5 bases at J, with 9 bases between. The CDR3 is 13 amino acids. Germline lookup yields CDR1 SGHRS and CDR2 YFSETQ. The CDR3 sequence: CASSRGQNEKLFF. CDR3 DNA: TGCGCCAGCAGCCGGGGTCAAAATGAAAAACTGTTTTTT.

CDR3: CASSQDPLLGGYTF. Here the CDR3 DNA reads TGCGCCAGCAGCCAAGATCCACTTCTAGGGGGCTACACCTTC. This rearrangement joins TRBV4-3 to TRBJ1-2, with no clear D. V gave up 0 bases and J gave up 8 bases, with 13 bases separating them. The CDR3 runs 14 residues. CDR1 LGHNA and CDR2 YSLEER come from the germline V gene.

The CDR3 loop is CASSLVPLTDTQYF. The CDR3 DNA reads TGTGCCAGCAGCTTGGTACCACTAACAGATACGCAGTATTTT. The chain has TRBV5-4 and TRBJ2-3; no reliable D call. Per the germline V gene, CDR1 is SGHNT and CDR2 is YYREEE (reference sequence). V gave up 0 bases and J gave up 3 bases, with 8 bases separating them. The CDR3 has 14 residues.

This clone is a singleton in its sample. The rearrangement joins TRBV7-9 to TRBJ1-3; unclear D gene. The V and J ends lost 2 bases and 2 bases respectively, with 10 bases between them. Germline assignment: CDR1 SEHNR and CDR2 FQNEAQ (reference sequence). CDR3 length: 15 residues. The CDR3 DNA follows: TGTGCCAGCAGCTTACATGTCAGACCTGGAAACACCATATATTTT. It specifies CASSLHVRPGNTIYF.